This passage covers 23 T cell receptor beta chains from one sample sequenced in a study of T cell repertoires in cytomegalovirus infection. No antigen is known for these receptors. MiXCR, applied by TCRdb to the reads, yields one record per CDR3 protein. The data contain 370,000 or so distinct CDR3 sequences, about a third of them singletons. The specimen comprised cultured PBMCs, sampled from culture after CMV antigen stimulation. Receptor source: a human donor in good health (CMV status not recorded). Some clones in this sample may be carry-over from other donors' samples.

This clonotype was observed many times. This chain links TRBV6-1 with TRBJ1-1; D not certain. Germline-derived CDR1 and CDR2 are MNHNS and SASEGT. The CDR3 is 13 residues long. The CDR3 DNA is TGTGGGGTACGCCACACTCCCAACACTGAAGCTTTCTTT. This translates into CGVRHTPNTEAFF.

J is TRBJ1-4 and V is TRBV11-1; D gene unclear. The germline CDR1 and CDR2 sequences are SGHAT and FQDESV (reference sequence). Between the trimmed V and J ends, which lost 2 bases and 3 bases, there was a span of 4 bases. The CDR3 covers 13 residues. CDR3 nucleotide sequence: TGTGCCAGCAGCTTACCGCCTAATGAAAAACTGTTTTTT. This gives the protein CASSLPPNEKLFF.

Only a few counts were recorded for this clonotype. In DNA form, the CDR3 reads TGTGCCAGCAGCTCCTCCAGCGGGTTACAGGGGATCTACACCTTC. Translation gives CASSSSSGLQGIYTF. The chain joins TRBV11-2 to TRBJ1-2, with 7 bases fitting TRBD1. The V and J ends lost 4 bases and 10 bases, in that order; junction bases with no gene match: 15. Germline V CDR1 and CDR2: SGHAT, FQNNGV. This CDR3 is built from 15 residues.

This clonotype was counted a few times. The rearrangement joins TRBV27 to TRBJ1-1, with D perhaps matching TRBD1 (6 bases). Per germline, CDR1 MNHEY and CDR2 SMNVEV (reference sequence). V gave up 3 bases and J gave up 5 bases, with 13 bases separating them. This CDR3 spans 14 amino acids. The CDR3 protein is CASSFGGGGTEAFF. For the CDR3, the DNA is TGTGCCAGCAGTTTCGGAGGGGGTGGGACTGAAGCTTTCTTT.

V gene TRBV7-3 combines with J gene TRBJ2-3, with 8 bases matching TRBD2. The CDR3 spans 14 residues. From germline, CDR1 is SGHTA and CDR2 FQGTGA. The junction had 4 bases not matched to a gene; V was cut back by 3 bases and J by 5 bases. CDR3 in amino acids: CASSFSGKVDTQYF. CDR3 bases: TGTGCCAGCAGCTTTAGCGGGAAGGTAGATACGCAGTATTTT.

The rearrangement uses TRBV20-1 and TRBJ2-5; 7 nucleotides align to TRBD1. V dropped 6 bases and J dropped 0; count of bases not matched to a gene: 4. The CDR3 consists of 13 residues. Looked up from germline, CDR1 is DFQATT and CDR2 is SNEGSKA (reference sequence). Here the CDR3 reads CSAPGQDQETQYF. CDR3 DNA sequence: TGCAGTGCCCCCGGACAGGACCAAGAGACCCAGTACTTC.

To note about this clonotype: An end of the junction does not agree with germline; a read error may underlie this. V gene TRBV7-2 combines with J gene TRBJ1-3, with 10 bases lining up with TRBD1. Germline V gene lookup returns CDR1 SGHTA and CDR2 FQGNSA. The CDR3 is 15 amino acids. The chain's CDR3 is CVSSVVPGQGNTIYF. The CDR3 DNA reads TGTGTCAGCAGCGTGGTCCCGGGACAGGGGAACACCATATATTTT.

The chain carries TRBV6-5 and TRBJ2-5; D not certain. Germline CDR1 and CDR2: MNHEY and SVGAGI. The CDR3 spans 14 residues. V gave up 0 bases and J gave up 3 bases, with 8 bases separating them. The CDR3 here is CASSYSTGKETQYF. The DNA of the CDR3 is TGTGCCAGCAGTTACTCGACCGGAAAAGAGACCCAGTACTTC.

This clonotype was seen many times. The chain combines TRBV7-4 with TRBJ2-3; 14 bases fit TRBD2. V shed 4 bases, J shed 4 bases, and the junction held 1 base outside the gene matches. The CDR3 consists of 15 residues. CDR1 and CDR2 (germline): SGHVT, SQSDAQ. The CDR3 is CASSSTSGRADTQYF. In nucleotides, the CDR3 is TGTGCCAGCAGCTCGACTAGCGGGAGGGCAGATACGCAGTATTTT.

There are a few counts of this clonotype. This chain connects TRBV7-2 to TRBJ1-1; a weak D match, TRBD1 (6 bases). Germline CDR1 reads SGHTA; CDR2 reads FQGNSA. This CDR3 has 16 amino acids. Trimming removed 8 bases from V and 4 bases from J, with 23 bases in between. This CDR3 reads CASDRQGRVLGTEAFF. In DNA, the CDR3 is TGTGCCAGCGACCGGCAGGGGAGGGTTTTGGGCACTGAAGCTTTCTTT.

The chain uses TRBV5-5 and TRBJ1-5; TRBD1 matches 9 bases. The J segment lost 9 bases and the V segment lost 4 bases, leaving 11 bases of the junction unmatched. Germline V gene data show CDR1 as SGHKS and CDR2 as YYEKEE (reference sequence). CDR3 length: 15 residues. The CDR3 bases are TGTGCCAGCAGCCGGACAGGGGACGGGGGTAGGCCCCAGCATTTT. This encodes CASSRTGDGGRPQHF.

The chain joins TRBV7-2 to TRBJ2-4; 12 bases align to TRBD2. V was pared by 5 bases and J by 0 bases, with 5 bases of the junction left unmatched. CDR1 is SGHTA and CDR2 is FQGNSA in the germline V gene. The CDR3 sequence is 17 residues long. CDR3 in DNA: TGTGCCAGCAGCGGGGGGACTAGCGGGTTAGCCAAAAACATTCAGTACTTC. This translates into CASSGGTSGLAKNIQYF.

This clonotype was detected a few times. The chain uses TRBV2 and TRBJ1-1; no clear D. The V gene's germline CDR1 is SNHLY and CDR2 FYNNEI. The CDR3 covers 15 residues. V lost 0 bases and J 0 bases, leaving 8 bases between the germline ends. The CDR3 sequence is CASSEAAYLNTEAFF. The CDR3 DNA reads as TGTGCCAGCAGTGAAGCGGCGTATCTGAACACTGAAGCTTTCTTT.

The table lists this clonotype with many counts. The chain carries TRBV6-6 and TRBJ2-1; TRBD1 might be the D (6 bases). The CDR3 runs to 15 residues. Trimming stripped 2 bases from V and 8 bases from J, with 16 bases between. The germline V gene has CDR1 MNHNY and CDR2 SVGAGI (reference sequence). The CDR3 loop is CASSYLQGSVDEQFF. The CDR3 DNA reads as TGTGCCAGCAGTTACCTGCAGGGGAGTGTTGATGAGCAGTTCTTC.

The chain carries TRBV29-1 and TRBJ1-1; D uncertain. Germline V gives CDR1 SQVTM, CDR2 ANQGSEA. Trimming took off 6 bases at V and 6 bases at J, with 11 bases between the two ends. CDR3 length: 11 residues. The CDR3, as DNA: TGCAGCGTGGCGAAGGGTTCTGAAGCTTTCTTT. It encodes CSVAKGSEAFF.

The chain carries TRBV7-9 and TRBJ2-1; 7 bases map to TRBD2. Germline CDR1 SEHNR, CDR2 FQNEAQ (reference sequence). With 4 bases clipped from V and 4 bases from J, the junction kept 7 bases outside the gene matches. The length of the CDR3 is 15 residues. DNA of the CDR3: TGTGCCAGCAGCTCTCGAGGGACTACATACAATGAGCAGTTCTTC. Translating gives CASSSRGTTYNEQFF.

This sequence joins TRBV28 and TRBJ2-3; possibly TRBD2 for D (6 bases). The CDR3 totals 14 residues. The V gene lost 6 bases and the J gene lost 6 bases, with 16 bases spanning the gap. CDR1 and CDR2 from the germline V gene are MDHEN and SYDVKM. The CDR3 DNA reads TGTGCCAGCAGGCCCCGTTGGAGGGCGGATACGCAGTATTTT. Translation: CASRPRWRADTQYF.

The CDR3 reads CASSYERNYEQYF. The CDR3 DNA sequence: TGTGCCAGCAGTTACGAAAGGAACTACGAGCAGTACTTC. The chain carries TRBV6-2 or TRBV6-3 and TRBJ2-7; D is uncertain. V shed 2 bases and J shed 3 bases, with 8 bases lying between them. CDR3 size: 13 residues. Germline V gives CDR1 MNHEY, CDR2 SVGEGT.

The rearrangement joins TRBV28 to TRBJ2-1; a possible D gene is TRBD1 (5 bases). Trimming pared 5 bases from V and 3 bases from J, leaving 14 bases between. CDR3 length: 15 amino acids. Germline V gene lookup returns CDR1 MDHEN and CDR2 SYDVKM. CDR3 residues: CASSSDSSGYNEQFF. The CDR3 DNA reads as TGTGCCAGCAGTAGTGACAGTTCGGGCTACAATGAGCAGTTCTTC.

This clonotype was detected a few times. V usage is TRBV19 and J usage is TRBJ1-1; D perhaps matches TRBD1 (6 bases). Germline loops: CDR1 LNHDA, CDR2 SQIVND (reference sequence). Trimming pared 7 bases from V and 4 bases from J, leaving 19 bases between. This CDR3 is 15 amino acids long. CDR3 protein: CASTSTGGASTEAFF. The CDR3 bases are TGTGCCAGTACCTCCACGGGGGGGGCCAGCACTGAAGCTTTCTTT.

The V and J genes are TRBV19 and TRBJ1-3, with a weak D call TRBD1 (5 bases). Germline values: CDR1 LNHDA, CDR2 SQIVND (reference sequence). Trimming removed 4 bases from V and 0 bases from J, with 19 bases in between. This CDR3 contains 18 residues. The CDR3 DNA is TGTGCCAGTAGTAGAACACCGGGACCCAGCTTCTCTGGAAACACCATATATTTT. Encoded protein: CASSRTPGPSFSGNTIYF.

The CDR3 protein is CASSAADRGLTEAFF. The DNA of the CDR3 is TGTGCCAGCAGCGCCGCGGACAGGGGGCTGACTGAAGCTTTCTTT. The rearrangement links TRBV9 to TRBJ1-1, with 11 bases lining up with TRBD1. This CDR3 has 15 amino acids. The J segment lost 5 bases and the V segment lost 3 bases, leaving 6 bases of the junction unmatched. The germline CDR1 and CDR2 sequences are SGDLS and YYNGEE. Full variable domain (remainder filled in from reference TRBV9 and TRBJ1-1): DSGVTQTPKHLITATGQRVTLRCSPRSGDLSVYWYQQSLDQGLQFLIQYYNGEERAKGNILERFSAQQFPDLHSELNLSSLELGDSALYFCASSAADRGLTEAFFGQGTRLTVV.

CDR3 sequence (DNA): TGTGCCAGCCAACACCGGGACGGACTATACAATGAGCAGTTCTTC. Protein sequence: CASQHRDGLYNEQFF. The V gene is TRBV19, the J gene TRBJ2-1, with D possibly being TRBD2 (6 bases). Germline V lookup: CDR1 LNHDA, CDR2 SQIVND (reference sequence). The V and J ends lost 9 bases and 4 bases respectively, with 19 bases between them. The CDR3 extends over 15 amino acids.